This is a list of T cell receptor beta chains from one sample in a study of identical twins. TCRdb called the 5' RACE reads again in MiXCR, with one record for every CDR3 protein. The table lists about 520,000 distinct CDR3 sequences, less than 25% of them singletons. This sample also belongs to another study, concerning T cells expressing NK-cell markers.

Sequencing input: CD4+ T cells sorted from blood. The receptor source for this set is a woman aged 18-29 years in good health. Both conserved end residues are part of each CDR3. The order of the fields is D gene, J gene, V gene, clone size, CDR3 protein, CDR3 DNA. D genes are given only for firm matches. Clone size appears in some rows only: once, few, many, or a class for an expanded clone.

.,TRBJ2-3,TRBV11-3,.,CASSFRPSSTDTQYF,TGTGCCAGCAGCTTTCGACCCTCTAGCACAGATACGCAGTATTTT
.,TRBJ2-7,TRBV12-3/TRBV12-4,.,CASSFGERRSSYEQYF,TGTGCCAGCAGTTTTGGCGAGCGGCGGAGCTCCTACGAGCAGTACTTC
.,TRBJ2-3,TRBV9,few,CASSPQVREDTQYF,TGTGCCAGCAGCCCCCAGGTCCGCGAAGATACGCAGTATTTT
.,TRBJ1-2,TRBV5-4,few,CASRGQGLHGYGYTF,TGTGCCAGCAGGGGGCAGGGTCTGCACGGGTATGGCTACACCTTC
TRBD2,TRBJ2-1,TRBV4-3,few,CASSQDSLAGGLYNEQFF,TGCGCCAGCAGCCAAGATTCCCTAGCGGGAGGGCTTTACAATGAGCAGTTCTTC
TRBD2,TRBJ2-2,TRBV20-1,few,CSASGYSGRPSGELFF,TGCAGTGCTAGTGGTTATAGCGGGAGGCCCTCCGGGGAGCTGTTTTTT
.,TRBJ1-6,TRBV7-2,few,CASSLQTSPLHF,TGTGCCAGCAGCTTACAGACCTCACCCCTCCACTTT
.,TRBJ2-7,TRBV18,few,CASSQRTANYEQYF,TGTGCCAGCTCTCAGAGGACAGCCAACTACGAGCAGTACTTC
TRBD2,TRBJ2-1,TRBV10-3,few,CAISGPRGSSYNEQFF,TGTGCCATCAGTGGGCCGCGGGGGAGCTCCTACAATGAGCAGTTCTTC
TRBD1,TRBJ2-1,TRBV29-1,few,CSVEDRRPSSYNEQFF,TGCAGCGTTGAGGACAGGAGACCGAGCTCCTACAATGAGCAGTTCTTC
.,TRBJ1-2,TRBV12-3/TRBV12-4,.,CASSLRPGWGYTF,TGTGCCAGCAGTCTACGACCTGGTTGGGGCTACACCTTC
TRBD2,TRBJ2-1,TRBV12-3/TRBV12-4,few,CASSHYSGGRYNEQFF,TGTGCCAGCAGTCATTATAGCGGGGGCCGTTACAATGAGCAGTTCTTC
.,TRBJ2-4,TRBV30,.,CAWSVGYF,TGTGCCTGGAGTGTAGGGTACTTC
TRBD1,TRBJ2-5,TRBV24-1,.,CATQPSGGRETQYF,TGTGCCACCCAACCCTCAGGGGGTCGGGAGACCCAGTACTTC
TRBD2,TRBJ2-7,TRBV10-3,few,CAIRDPGTSGGYEQYF,TGTGCCATCAGAGACCCCGGGACTAGCGGGGGCTACGAGCAGTACTTC
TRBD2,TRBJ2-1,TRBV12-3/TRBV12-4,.,CASSLRRGGSNEQFF,TGTGCCAGCAGTTTACGACGGGGGGGCAGCAATGAGCAGTTCTTC
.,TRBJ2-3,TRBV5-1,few,CASSTMGTDTQYF,TGCGCCAGCAGCACCATGGGCACAGATACGCAGTATTTT
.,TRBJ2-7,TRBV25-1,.,CASSEWGREQYF,TGTGCCAGCAGTGAATGGGGGCGCGAGCAGTACTTC
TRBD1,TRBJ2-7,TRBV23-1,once,CASSHIPGQGSEQYF,TGCGCCAGCAGTCATATTCCGGGACAGGGAAGCGAGCAGTACTTC
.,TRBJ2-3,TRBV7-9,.,CASSQSQSTDTQYF,TGTGCCAGCAGCCAATCACAGTCCACAGATACGCAGTATTTT
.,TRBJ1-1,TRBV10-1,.,CASSESLARTEAFF,TGCGCCAGCAGTGAGTCCCTGGCTCGGACTGAAGCTTTCTTT
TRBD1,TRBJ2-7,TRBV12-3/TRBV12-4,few,CASTTSTGKTYEQYF,TGTGCCAGCACCACATCGACAGGGAAAACCTACGAGCAGTACTTC
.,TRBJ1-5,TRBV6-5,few,CASSYSSGGRQPQHF,TGTGCCAGCAGTTACTCTTCTGGAGGGAGGCAGCCCCAGCATTTT
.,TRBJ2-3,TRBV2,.,CASKGRRTSTDTQYF,TGTGCCAGCAAGGGGCGGCGAACTAGCACAGATACGCAGTATTTT
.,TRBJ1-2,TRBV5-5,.,CASSLMAGWGNYGYTF,TGTGCCAGCAGCTTGATGGCAGGGTGGGGGAACTATGGCTACACCTTC
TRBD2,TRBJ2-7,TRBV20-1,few,CSARLAKSSYEQYF,TGCAGTGCCAGACTAGCGAAGAGCTCCTACGAGCAGTACTTC
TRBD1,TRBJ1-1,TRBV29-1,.,CSSIRQGNTEAFF,TGCAGCTCCATCCGACAGGGCAACACTGAAGCTTTCTTT
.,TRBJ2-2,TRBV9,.,CASSSGTVAGELFF,TGTGCCAGCTCAAGCGGCACCGTCGCCGGGGAGCTGTTTTTT
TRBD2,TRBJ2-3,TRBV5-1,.,CASYRGPSGDTDTQYF,TGCGCCAGCTACCGAGGTCCTAGCGGAGACACAGATACGCAGTATTTT
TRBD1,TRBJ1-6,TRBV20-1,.,CSATRGQDSPLHF,TGCAGTGCCACGAGGGGGCAGGATTCACCCCTCCACTTT
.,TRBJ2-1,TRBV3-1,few,CASSQDVRHEQFF,TGTGCCAGCAGCCAAGATGTCCGTCATGAGCAGTTCTTC
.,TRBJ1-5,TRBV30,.,CAWSVSNNQPQHF,TGTGCCTGGAGTGTAAGTAACAATCAGCCCCAGCATTTT
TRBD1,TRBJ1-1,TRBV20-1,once,CSALGQGKTEAFF,TGCAGTGCTCTCGGACAGGGGAAGACTGAAGCTTTCTTT
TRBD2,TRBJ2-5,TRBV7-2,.,CASSARTSGGPQETQYF,TGTGCCAGCAGCGCCAGGACTAGCGGGGGACCTCAAGAGACCCAGTACTTC
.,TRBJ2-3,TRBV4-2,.,CASSRELDTQYF,TGTGCCAGCAGCCGGGAGCTAGATACGCAGTATTTT
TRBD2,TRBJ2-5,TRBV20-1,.,CSARGTSGRIQETQYF,TGCAGTGCTAGGGGGACTAGCGGGAGGATCCAAGAGACCCAGTACTTC
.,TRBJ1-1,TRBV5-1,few,CASSFLGTNTEAFF,TGCGCCAGCAGCTTTCTCGGGACGAACACTGAAGCTTTCTTT
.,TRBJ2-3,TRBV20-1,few,CSASRDPKDTQYF,TGCAGTGCTAGCAGGGACCCCAAGGATACGCAGTATTTT
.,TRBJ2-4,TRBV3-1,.,CASSQLRAIAKNIQYF,TGTGCCAGCAGCCAATTGCGGGCCATAGCCAAAAACATTCAGTACTTC
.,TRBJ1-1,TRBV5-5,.,CASSYGLRTEAFF,TGTGCCAGCAGCTATGGGTTGCGCACTGAAGCTTTCTTT
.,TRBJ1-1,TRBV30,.,CAWSRRGGRAEAFF,TGTGCCTGGAGCCGCCGAGGGGGGAGAGCTGAAGCTTTCTTT
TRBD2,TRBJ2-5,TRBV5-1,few,CASSSGASGRQETQYF,TGCGCCAGCAGCTCGGGGGCTAGCGGGCGACAAGAGACCCAGTACTTC
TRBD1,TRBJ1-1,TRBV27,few,CASSKTGVDTEAFF,TGTGCCAGCAGCAAAACAGGGGTCGACACTGAAGCTTTCTTT
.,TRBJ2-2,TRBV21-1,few,CASSKAGELFF,TGTGCCAGCAGCAAAGCCGGGGAGCTGTTTTTT
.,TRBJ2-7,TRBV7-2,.,CASSLARVHEQYF,TGTGCCAGCAGCTTAGCTAGGGTCCACGAGCAGTACTTC
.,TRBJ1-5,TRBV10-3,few,CAISGGLDQPQHF,TGTGCCATCAGCGGAGGCCTGGATCAGCCCCAGCATTTT
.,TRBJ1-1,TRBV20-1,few,CSAIRDTLLNTEAFF,TGCAGTGCCATCCGGGACACGTTATTGAACACTGAAGCTTTCTTT
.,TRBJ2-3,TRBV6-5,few,CASTARGDTQYF,TGTGCCAGCACCGCCCGGGGGGATACGCAGTATTTT
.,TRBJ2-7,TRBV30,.,CAWASNLRYEQYF,TGTGCCTGGGCATCTAATCTCCGCTACGAGCAGTACTTC
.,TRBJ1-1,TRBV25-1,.,CASSVNRETEAFF,TGTGCCAGCAGTGTGAACAGGGAGACTGAAGCTTTCTTT
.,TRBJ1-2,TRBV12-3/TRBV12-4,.,CASSLGVPDGYTF,TGTGCCAGCAGTTTAGGGGTCCCAGATGGCTACACCTTC
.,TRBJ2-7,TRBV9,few,CASSPRVGRGGTYEQYF,TGTGCCAGCAGCCCCAGGGTAGGCAGGGGGGGAACCTACGAGCAGTACTTC
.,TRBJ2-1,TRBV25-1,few,CASRISGGQYNEQFF,TGTGCCAGCAGGATCTCGGGGGGACAATACAATGAGCAGTTCTTC